Listed here are 6 T cell receptor beta chains from one sample, sequenced in a study of T cells in Graves' hyperthyroidism and ophthalmopathy. RNA transcripts were the template for amplifying TCR beta CDR3 regions. RT-PCR in the first round (using the HTBI primer set) targeted the TCR CDR3. TCRdb redid the calling of the multiplex PCR reads with MiXCR, one entry per CDR3 protein. The data contain 300,000 to 450,000 distinct CDR3 sequences, about 14% of them singletons. Sequencing used blood. The receptors derive from a woman aged 25 to 39 with Graves' ophthalmopathy.

The table lists this clonotype with many counts. V is TRBV20-1 and J is TRBJ2-3; D is ambiguous. CDR1 and CDR2 from the germline V gene are DFQATT and SNEGSKA (reference sequence). Trimming stripped 6 bases from V and 2 bases from J, with 9 bases between. The CDR3 is 12 residues long. CDR3 amino acids: CSARTFTDTQYF. CDR3 bases: TGCAGTGCCCGCACGTTCACAGATACGCAGTATTTT.

This clonotype appeared many times. V is TRBV2 and J is TRBJ2-5; 9 nucleotides line up with TRBD2. This CDR3 has 12 residues. After removal of 7 bases from V and 5 bases from J, the junction contained 2 bases not matched to a gene. CDR1 is SNHLY, CDR2 FYNNEI, per germline. CDR3 DNA: TGTGCCAGCAAGCGGGGGGATGAGACCCAGTACTTC. It specifies CASKRGDETQYF. Complete variable domain (other parts from reference TRBV2 and TRBJ2-5): EPEVTQTPSHQVTQMGQEVILRCVPISNHLYFYWYRQILGQKVEFLVSFYNNEISEKSEIFDDQFSVERPDGSNFTLKIRSTKLEDSAMYFCASKRGDETQYFGPGTRLLVL.

This chain links TRBV27 with TRBJ2-2, with unresolved D. V lost 0 bases, J lost 7 bases, and 9 bases lay in between. Germline values: CDR1 MNHEY, CDR2 SMNVEV (reference sequence). This CDR3 comprises 14 residues. CDR3 in DNA: TGTGCCAGCAGTTTATCTCGCGGCTACGGGGAGCTGTTTTTT. Its translation is CASSLSRGYGELFF.

At least ten counts were recorded for this clonotype. V is TRBV20-1 and J is TRBJ2-3; TRBD2 agrees at 11 bases. V dropped 6 bases and J dropped 2; count of bases not matched to a gene: 10. This CDR3 region has 16 residues. Germline V gene lookup returns CDR1 DFQATT and CDR2 SNEGSKA (reference sequence). DNA of the CDR3: TGCAGTGCGCGATCGGGGACTAGCGGCTACACAGATACGCAGTATTTT. As protein: CSARSGTSGYTDTQYF.

The chain uses TRBV5-6 and TRBJ2-3; a possible D gene is TRBD1 (5 bases). CDR1 is SGHDT, CDR2 YYEEEE, per germline. V was shortened by 2 bases and J by 0 bases, with 13 bases between the two germline ends. CDR3 length: 16 amino acids. Written as DNA, the CDR3 is TGTGCCAGCAGCTTAGGCCCAGGGTCTAGCACAGATACGCAGTATTTT. Residues: CASSLGPGSSTDTQYF.

This clonotype was counted many times. The J gene is TRBJ1-5, the V gene TRBV7-9; TRBD1 might be the D (5 bases). Trimming took 1 base from V and 3 from J, leaving 10 bases between them. The CDR3 spans 15 residues. CDR1 is SEHNR and CDR2 is FQNEAQ in the germline V gene (reference sequence). CDR3 protein: CASSLVEDNNQPQHF. The CDR3 nucleotides read TGTGCCAGCAGCTTAGTCGAGGACAACAATCAGCCCCAGCATTTT.